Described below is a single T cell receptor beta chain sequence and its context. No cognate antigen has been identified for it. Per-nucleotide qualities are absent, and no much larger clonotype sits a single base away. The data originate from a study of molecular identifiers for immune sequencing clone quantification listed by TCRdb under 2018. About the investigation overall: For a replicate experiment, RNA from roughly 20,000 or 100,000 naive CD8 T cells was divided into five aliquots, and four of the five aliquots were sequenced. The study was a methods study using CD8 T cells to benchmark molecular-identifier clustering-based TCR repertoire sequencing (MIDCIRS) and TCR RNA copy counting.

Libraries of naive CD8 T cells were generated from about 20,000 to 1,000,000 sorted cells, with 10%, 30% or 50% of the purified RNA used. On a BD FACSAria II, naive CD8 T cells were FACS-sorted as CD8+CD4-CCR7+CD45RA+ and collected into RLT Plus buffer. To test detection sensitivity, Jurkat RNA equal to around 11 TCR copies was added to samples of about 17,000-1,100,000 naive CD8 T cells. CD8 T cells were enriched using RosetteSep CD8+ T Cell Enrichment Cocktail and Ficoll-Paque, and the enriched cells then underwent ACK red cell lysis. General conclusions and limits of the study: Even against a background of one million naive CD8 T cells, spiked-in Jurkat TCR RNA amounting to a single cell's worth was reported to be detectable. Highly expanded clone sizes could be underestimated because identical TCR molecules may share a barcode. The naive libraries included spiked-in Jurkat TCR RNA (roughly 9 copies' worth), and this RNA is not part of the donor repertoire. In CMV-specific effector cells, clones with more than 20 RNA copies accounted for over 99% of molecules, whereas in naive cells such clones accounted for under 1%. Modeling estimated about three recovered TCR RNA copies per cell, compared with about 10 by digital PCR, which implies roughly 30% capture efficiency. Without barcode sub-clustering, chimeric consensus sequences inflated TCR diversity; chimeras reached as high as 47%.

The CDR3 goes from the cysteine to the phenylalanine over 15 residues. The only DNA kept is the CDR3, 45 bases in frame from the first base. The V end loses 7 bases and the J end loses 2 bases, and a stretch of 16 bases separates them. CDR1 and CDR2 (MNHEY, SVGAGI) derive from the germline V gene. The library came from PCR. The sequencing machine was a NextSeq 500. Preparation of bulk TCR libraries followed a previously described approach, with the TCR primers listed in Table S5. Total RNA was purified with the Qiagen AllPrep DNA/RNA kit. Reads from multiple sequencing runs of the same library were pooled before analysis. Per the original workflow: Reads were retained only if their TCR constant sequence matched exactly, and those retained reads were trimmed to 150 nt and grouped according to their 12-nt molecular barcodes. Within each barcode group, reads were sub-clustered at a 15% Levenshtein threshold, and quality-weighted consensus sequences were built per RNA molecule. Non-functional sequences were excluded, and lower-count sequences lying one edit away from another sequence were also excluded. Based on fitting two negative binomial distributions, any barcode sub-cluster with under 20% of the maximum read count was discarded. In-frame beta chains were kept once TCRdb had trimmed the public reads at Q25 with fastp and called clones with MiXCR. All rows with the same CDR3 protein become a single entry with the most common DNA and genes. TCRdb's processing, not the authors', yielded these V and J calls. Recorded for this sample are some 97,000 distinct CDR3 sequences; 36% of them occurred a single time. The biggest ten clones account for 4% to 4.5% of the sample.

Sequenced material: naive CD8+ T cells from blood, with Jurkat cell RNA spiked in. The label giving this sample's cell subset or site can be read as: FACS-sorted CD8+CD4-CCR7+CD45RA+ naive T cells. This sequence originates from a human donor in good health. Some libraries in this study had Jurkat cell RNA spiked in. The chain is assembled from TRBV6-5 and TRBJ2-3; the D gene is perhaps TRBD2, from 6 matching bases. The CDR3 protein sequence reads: CASNTMRRDTDTQYF. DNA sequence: TGTGCCAGCAATACGATGCGGAGGGACACAGATACGCAGTATTTT.